Listed below are T cell receptor beta chains from one sample, sequenced in a study of spatial heterogeneity in lung cancer. TCRdb passed the 5' RACE reads through MiXCR, listing each CDR3 protein once. The table shows around 41,000 distinct CDR3 sequences, with around 6.8% occurring only once. Sequenced material: PBMCs, taken at surgery. The source of these receptors is a female donor with early-stage non-small cell lung cancer. CDR3s include the opening cysteine and the closing phenylalanine or tryptophan. D genes are given only for firm matches. Clone size appears in some rows only: once, few, many, or a class for an expanded clone.

few,TRBJ2-3,TRBD1,TRBV18,18,TGTGCCAGCTCAGTTACCGACCGACAGGGGCCGCGCACAGATACGCAGTATTTT,CASSVTDRQGPRTDTQYF
-,TRBJ1-1,-,TRBV18,14,TGTGCCAGCCGGCCAACCGGGACGAACACTGAAGCTTTCTTT,CASRPTGTNTEAFF
few,TRBJ1-1,-,TRBV18,16,TGTGCCAGCTCACCTCAAGCGGGTCTCAGAGACACTGAAGCTTTCTTT,CASSPQAGLRDTEAFF
-,TRBJ2-3,-,TRBV11-2,13,TGTGCCAGCAGCTTAGATCAAGTAAATACGCAGTATTTT,CASSLDQVNTQYF
-,TRBJ1-1,TRBD1,TRBV6-5,15,TGTGCCAGCAGTTACGGGGGACAGACAAACACTGAAGCTTTCTTT,CASSYGGQTNTEAFF
-,TRBJ1-1,TRBD1,TRBV20-1,14,TGCAGTGCTCCTCCATGGGGGACAGGGTATGAAGCTTTCTTT,CSAPPWGTGYEAFF
few,TRBJ1-2,TRBD1,TRBV28,14,TGTGCCAGCGGAGGCCCGGGACAGGGGTATGGCTACACCTTC,CASGGPGQGYGYTF
-,TRBJ1-2,-,TRBV11-2,16,TGTGCCAGCAGCTTAGATCAGAGGACTGCTAACTATGGCTACACCTTC,CASSLDQRTANYGYTF
few,TRBJ2-2,-,TRBV18,13,TGTGCCAGCCGCGAGACCAGCACCGGGGAGCTGTTTTTT,CASRETSTGELFF
-,TRBJ1-1,-,TRBV27,16,TGTGCCAGCAGTTCCAATCCCGGACGGACGAGCACTGAAGCTTTCTTT,CASSSNPGRTSTEAFF
many,TRBJ1-1,-,TRBV4-3,15,TGCGCCAGCAGCCTTGCGACAACTTTGAACACTGAAGCTTTCTTT,CASSLATTLNTEAFF
few,TRBJ2-7,-,TRBV5-1,13,TGCGCCAGCAGCTTGGAAGGGACCTACGAGCAGTACTTC,CASSLEGTYEQYF
many,TRBJ2-6,-,TRBV10-1,17,TGCGCCAGCAGTCGTTCAGGGTTCGGCTCTGGGGCCAACGTCCTGACTTTC,CASSRSGFGSGANVLTF
few,TRBJ1-5,-,TRBV13,13,TGTGCCAGCAGCTTAGACCCACTTCAGCCCCAGCATTTT,CASSLDPLQPQHF
many,TRBJ2-3,-,TRBV2,11,TGTGCCAGCGCCGGGGCCAATACGCAGTATTTT,CASAGANTQYF
few,TRBJ2-7,-,TRBV7-9,14,TGTGCCAGCAGCTTAAACTCCCAATCCTACGAGCAGTACTTC,CASSLNSQSYEQYF
few,TRBJ2-3,-,TRBV9,14,TGTGCCAGCGGAAGGACGGGAGCGGCAGATACGCAGTATTTT,CASGRTGAADTQYF
-,TRBJ1-1,-,TRBV5-1,14,TGCGCCAGCGGTCCACTGGGGGGGAGCACTGAAGCTTTCTTT,CASGPLGGSTEAFF
-,TRBJ2-3,-,TRBV7-9,13,TGTGCCAGCAGCCACCGGGCCACAGATACGCAGTATTTT,CASSHRATDTQYF
-,TRBJ2-7,TRBD2,TRBV7-2,16,TGTGCCAGCTGCCCCTCGGGAGGGGAAACCACCTACGAGCAGTACTTC,CASCPSGGETTYEQYF
many,TRBJ2-2,-,TRBV20-1,15,TGCAGTGCTAGAGCGTTCGATCGAGGGACCGGGGAGCTGTTTTTT,CSARAFDRGTGELFF
-,TRBJ1-5,TRBD1,TRBV24-1,13,TGTGCCACCAGTGACGACAGGGGTCAGCCCCAGCATTTT,CATSDDRGQPQHF
many,TRBJ2-7,TRBD1,TRBV23-1,18,TGCGCCAGCAGTCAATCCCCGCGACTAAAACAGGGGGCCCACGAGCAGTACTTC,CASSQSPRLKQGAHEQYF
many,TRBJ1-6,-,TRBV2,15,TGTGCCAGCCACACCAACATGCGGAATAATTCACCCCTCCACTTT,CASHTNMRNNSPLHF
many,TRBJ2-3,-,TRBV20-1,13,TGCAGTGCTAGAGATCCTCAGCCAGATACGCAGTATTTT,CSARDPQPDTQYF
many,TRBJ2-1,-,TRBV6-2/TRBV6-3,11,TGTGCCAGCAGTTCCCTGAGTCTGCAGTTCTTC,CASSSLSLQFF
many,TRBJ2-3,-,TRBV4-3,14,TGCGCCAGCAGCCTCGATACTAGCACAGATACGCAGTATTTT,CASSLDTSTDTQYF
-,TRBJ2-2,TRBD2,TRBV7-2,16,TGTGCCAGCAGCTCAGGGACTACGTCCAACACCGGGGAGCTGTTTTTT,CASSSGTTSNTGELFF
many,TRBJ2-7,-,TRBV7-6,15,TGTGCCAGCAGCTTCCAGGGGTTCCCCTCCTACGAGCAGTACTTC,CASSFQGFPSYEQYF
many,TRBJ1-2,-,TRBV12-3/TRBV12-4,13,TGTGCCAGCAGTGCCGGGACGGCCTATGGCTACACCTTC,CASSAGTAYGYTF
few,TRBJ2-5,-,TRBV18,14,TGTGCCAGCTCACCCAGGGTGACACAAGAGACCCAGTACTTC,CASSPRVTQETQYF
-,TRBJ1-6,-,TRBV7-2,15,TGTGCCAGCAGCTCCGGAGGGACCGATAATTCACCCCTCCACTTT,CASSSGGTDNSPLHF
-,TRBJ1-2,TRBD1,TRBV5-1,20,TGCGCCAGCAGCTCACCGCGACAGGGGATCCACGAAAATTATAACTATGGCTACACCTTC,CASSSPRQGIHENYNYGYTF
many,TRBJ2-7,-,TRBV4-1,18,TGCGCCAGCAGCCAAGATCCCCAGTCCAGGGACCTATCCTACGAGCAGTACTTC,CASSQDPQSRDLSYEQYF
few,TRBJ2-2,-,TRBV12-3/TRBV12-4,16,TGTGCCAGCAGTGCCCAGACACCGACCATAAGGGAGGAGCTGTTTTTT,CASSAQTPTIREELFF
many,TRBJ1-3,-,TRBV7-9,14,TGTGCCAGCAGCTTAAGCATCTCTGGAAACACCATATATTTT,CASSLSISGNTIYF
many,TRBJ2-5,-,TRBV5-1,14,TGCGCCAGCATTCAAGGAGCGGGCAAAGAGACCCAGTACTTC,CASIQGAGKETQYF
many,TRBJ2-2,TRBD1,TRBV25-1,16,TGTGCCAGCAGTTCCCAAGGGGGCACGAACACCGGGGAGCTGTTTTTT,CASSSQGGTNTGELFF
many,TRBJ2-1,TRBD2,TRBV20-1,16,TGCAGTGCTCAGTACTCGAGCGGGGAGAGCTACAATGAGCAGTTCTTC,CSAQYSSGESYNEQFF
many,TRBJ2-2,-,TRBV6-5,15,TGTGCCAGCAGTTATTTGACAGGGAACACCGGGGAGCTGTTTTTT,CASSYLTGNTGELFF
many,TRBJ2-5,-,TRBV12-3/TRBV12-4,14,TGTGCCAGCAGTTTAACGTCGGGGGCCGAGACCCAGTACTTC,CASSLTSGAETQYF
few,TRBJ2-3,-,TRBV28,11,TGTGCCAGCAGTATTCGCTATACGCAGTATTTT,CASSIRYTQYF
few,TRBJ2-3,TRBD2,TRBV6-1,13,TGTGCCAGCAGAGCGGGGAACACAGATACGCAGTATTTT,CASRAGNTDTQYF
-,TRBJ2-3,-,TRBV2,12,TGTGCCAGCAGTGCCCAGGGGAATACGCAGTATTTT,CASSAQGNTQYF
many,TRBJ2-1,-,TRBV20-1,13,TGCAGGGAAAAAGGGGGTTTCTACAATGAGCAGTTCTTC,CREKGGFYNEQFF
-,TRBJ2-3,TRBD2,TRBV7-2,15,TGTGCCAGCAGCCCACGCTCTAGCGGCAAAGATACGCAGTATTTT,CASSPRSSGKDTQYF
few,TRBJ2-7,-,TRBV12-3/TRBV12-4,12,TGTGCCAGCAGTCCGCCGGGCTACGAGCAGTACTTC,CASSPPGYEQYF
-,TRBJ2-5,-,TRBV7-2,14,TGTGCCAGCAGCTTAGGTGGGGGCTCTGGGACCCAGTACTTC,CASSLGGGSGTQYF
many,TRBJ2-2,TRBD2,TRBV28,15,TGTGCCAGCAGTTTCGGGACTAGCGGCACCGGGGAGCTGTTTTTT,CASSFGTSGTGELFF
many,TRBJ2-1,-,TRBV25-1,13,TGTGCCAGCAGTGAGGGGAGCAACAATGAGCAGTTCTTC,CASSEGSNNEQFF
-,TRBJ2-2,-,TRBV20-1,16,TGCAGTGCTGCCCCCGGGAGAGGGTTGAACACCGGGGAGCTGTTTTTT,CSAAPGRGLNTGELFF
-,TRBJ1-1,-,TRBV29-1,15,TGCAGCGTTGAAGGAGTTGTGAACAGGAACACTGAAGCTTTCTTT,CSVEGVVNRNTEAFF
many,TRBJ2-3,-,TRBV11-2,17,TGTGCCAGCAGCGAGCGCCGGGGACTGCCTAGCACAGATACGCAGTATTTT,CASSERRGLPSTDTQYF
-,TRBJ2-6,TRBD1,TRBV28,16,TGTGCCAGCCGGGACAGGGGAAGGGCTGGGGCCAACGTCCTGACTTTC,CASRDRGRAGANVLTF